What follows is one T cell receptor beta chain and its context. Its antigen is currently unknown. This sample was included in a study of T cell responses to AZD1222 COVID-19 vaccine. Study findings and constraints: The repertoires were collected only after the peak T cell response.

Repertoires were generated with immunoSEQ multiplex PCR, while TCRdb's copy carries only in-frame clones and drops some. The sample contains approximately 210,000 clones, around 94% of which appear only once. The CDR3 has 16 amino acids. Trimming took 2 bases from V and 6 from J; bases not matched to a gene: 7. Germline values: CDR1 MNHEY, CDR2 SVGAGI. This chain uses TRBV6-5 with TRBJ1-6; TRBD1 agrees at 7 bases. The source material was peripheral blood, sampled 28 days after the second dose of the MenACWY control vaccine. The sequence was obtained from an adult who received the MenACWY meningococcal vaccine as a control. For the CDR3, the DNA is TGTGCCAGCAGTTACGGGCAGGGGGTGGTTAATTCACCCCTCCACTTT. Protein: CASSYGQGVVNSPLHF.